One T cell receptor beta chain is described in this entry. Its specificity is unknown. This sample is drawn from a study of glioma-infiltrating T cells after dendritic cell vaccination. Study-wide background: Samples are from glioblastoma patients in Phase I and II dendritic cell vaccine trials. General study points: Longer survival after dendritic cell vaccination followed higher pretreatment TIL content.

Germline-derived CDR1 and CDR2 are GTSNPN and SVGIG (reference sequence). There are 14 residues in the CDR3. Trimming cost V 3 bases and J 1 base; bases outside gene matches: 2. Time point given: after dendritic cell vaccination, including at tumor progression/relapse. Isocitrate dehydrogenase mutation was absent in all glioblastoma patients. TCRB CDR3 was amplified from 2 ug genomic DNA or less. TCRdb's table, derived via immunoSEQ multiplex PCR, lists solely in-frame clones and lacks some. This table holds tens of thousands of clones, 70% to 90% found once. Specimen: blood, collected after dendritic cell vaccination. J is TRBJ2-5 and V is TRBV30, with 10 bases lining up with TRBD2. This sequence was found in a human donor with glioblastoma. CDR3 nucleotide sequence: TGTGCCTGGAGGAGACTAGCGGGCCAAGAGACCCAGTACTTC. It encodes CAWRRLAGQETQYF.